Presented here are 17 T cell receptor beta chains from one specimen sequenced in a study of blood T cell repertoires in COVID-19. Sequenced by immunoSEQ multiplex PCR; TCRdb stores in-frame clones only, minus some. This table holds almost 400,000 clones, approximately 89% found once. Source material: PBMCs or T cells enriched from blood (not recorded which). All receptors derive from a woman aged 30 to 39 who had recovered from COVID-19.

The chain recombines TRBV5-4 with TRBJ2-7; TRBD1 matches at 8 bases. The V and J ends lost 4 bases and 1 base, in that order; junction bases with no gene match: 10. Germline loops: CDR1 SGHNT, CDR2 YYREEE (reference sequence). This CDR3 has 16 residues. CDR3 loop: CASSPPGQENSYEQYF. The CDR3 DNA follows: TGTGCCAGCAGCCCTCCGGGACAGGAAAATTCCTACGAGCAGTACTTC.

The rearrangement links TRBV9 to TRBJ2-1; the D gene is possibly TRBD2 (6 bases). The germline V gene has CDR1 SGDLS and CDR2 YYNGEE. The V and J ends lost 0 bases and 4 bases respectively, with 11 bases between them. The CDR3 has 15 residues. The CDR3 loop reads CASSVAETRYNEQFF. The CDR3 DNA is TGTGCCAGCAGCGTAGCCGAGACTAGATACAATGAGCAGTTCTTC.

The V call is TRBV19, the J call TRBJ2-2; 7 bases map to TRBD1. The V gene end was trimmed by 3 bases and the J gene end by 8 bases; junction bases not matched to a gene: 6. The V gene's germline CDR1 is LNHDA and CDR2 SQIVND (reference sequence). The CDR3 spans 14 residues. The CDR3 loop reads CASSIFGRGGELFF. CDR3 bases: TGTGCCAGTAGTATTTTTGGCAGGGGGGGGGAGCTGTTTTTT.

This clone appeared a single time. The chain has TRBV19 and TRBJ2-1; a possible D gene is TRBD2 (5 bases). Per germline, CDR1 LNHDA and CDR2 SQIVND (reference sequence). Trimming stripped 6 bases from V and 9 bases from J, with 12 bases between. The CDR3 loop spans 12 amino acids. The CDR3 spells CASRTLATEQFF. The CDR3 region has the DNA TGTGCCAGTAGGACCCTAGCAACTGAGCAGTTCTTC. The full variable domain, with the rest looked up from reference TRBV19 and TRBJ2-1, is DGGITQSPKYLFRKEGQNVTLSCEQNLNHDAMYWYRQDPGQGLRLIYYSQIVNDFQKGDIAEGYSVSREKKESFPLTVTSAQKNPTAFYLCASRTLATEQFFGPGTRLTVL.

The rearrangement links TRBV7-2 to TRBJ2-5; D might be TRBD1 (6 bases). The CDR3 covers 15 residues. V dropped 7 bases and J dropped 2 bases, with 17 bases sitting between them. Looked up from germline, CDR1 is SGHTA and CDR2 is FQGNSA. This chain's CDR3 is CASTSPQGPQETQYF. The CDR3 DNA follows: TGTGCCAGCACCTCACCTCAGGGGCCGCAAGAGACCCAGTACTTC.

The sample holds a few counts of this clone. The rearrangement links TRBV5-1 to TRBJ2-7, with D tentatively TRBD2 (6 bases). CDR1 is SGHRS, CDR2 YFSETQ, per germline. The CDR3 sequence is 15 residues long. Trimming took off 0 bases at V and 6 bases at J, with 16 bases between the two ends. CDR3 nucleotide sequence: TGCGCCAGCAGCTTGGGGGCCGGGAGTAAAACCGAGCAGTACTTC. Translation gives CASSLGAGSKTEQYF.

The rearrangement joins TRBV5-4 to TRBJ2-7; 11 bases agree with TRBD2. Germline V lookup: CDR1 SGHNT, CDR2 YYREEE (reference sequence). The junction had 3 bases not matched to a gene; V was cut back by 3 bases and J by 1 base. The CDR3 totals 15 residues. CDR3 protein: CASSSGTSGSYEQYF. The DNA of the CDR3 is TGTGCCAGCAGCTCCGGGACTAGCGGATCCTACGAGCAGTACTTC.

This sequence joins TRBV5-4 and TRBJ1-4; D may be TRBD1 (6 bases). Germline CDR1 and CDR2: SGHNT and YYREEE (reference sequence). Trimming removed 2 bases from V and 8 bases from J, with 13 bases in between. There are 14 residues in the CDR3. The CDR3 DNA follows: TGTGCCAGCAGCTTAGGGCAGGGGAGCGAAAAACTGTTTTTT. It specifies CASSLGQGSEKLFF.

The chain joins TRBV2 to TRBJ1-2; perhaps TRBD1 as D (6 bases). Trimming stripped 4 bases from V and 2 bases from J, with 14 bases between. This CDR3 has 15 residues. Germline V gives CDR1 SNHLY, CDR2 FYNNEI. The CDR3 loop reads CASSGDGGGNYGYTF. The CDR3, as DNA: TGTGCCAGCAGTGGGGATGGGGGCGGAAACTATGGCTACACCTTC.

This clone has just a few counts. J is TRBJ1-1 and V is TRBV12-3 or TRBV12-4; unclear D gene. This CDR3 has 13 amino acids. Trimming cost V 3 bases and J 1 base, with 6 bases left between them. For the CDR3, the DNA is TGTGCCAGCAGTTTTCAGGAGAACACTGAAGCTTTCTTT. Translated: CASSFQENTEAFF.

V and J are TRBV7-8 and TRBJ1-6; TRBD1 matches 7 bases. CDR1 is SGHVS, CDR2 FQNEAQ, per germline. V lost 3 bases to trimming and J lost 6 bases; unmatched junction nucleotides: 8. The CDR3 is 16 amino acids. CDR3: CASSFTGAQSNSPLHF. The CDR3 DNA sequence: TGTGCCAGCAGCTTTACAGGGGCCCAATCTAATTCACCCCTCCACTTT.

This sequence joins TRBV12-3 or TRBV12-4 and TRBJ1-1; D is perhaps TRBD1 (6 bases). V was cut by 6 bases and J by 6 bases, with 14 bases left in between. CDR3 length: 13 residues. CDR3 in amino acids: CASRTTGKPEAFF. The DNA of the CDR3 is TGTGCCAGCAGAACTACAGGGAAGCCTGAAGCTTTCTTT.

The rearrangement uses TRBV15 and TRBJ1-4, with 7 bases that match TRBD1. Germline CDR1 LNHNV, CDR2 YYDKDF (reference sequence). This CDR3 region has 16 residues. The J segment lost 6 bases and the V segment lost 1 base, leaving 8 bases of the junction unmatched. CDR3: CATSRVRRGRDEKLFF. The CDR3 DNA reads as TGTGCCACCAGCAGAGTGAGAAGGGGGCGTGATGAAAAACTGTTTTTT. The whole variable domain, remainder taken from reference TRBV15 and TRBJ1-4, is DAMVIQNPRYQVTQFGKPVTLSCSQTLNHNVMYWYQQKSSQAPKLLFHYYDKDFNNEADTPDNFQSRRPNTSFCFLDIRSPGLGDTAMYLCATSRVRRGRDEKLFFGSGTQLSVL.

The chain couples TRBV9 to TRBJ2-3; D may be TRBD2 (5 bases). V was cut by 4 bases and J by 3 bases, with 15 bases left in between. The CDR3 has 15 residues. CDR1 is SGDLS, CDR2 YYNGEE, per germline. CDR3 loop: CASSPREGGTDTQYF. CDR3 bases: TGTGCCAGCAGCCCCCGTGAGGGTGGAACAGATACGCAGTATTTT.

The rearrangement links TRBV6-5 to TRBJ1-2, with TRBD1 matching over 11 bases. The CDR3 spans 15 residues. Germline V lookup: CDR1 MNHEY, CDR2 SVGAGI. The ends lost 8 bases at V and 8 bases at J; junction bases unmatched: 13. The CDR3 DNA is TGTGCCAGCTCCCATGGGACAGGGGGTCTAGTGGGCTACACCTTC. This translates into CASSHGTGGLVGYTF.

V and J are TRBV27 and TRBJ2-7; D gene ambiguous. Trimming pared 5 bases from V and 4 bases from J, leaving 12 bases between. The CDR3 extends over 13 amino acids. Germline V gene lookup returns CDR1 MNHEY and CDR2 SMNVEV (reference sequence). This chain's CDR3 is CASSPVSVYEQYF. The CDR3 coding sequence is TGTGCCAGCAGTCCAGTCTCCGTATACGAGCAGTACTTC.

DNA of the CDR3: TGTGCCAGCAGCTCACAGGGTTATGGCAATCAGCCCCAGCATTTT. It encodes CASSSQGYGNQPQHF. The chain joins TRBV5-8 to TRBJ1-5; TRBD1 is a possible D gene (6 bases). Germline assignment: CDR1 SGHTS and CDR2 YDEGEE. V was trimmed by 3 bases and J by 2 bases, leaving 12 bases between them. CDR3 length equals 15 residues.